This TCR beta chain is drawn from a study of blood T cell repertoires in COVID-19. V was shortened by 3 bases and J by 9 bases, with 15 bases between the two germline ends. This CDR3 is 14 amino acids long. Germline V CDR1 and CDR2: MGHRA, YSYEKL. Original analysis: Amplification of reference gene primers provided the estimated nucleated cell counts. The method was immunoSEQ multiplex PCR; TCRdb's version includes in-frame clones alone and lacks a portion of them. V and J calls and clone size are those listed in that table; D and trimming were worked out from the DNA. The table has more than 85,000 clones, around 90% seen once.

The sequence derives from a woman in her sixties with acute or convalescent COVID-19. Sequencing was carried out using peripheral blood. This sequence joins TRBV4-1 and TRBJ2-1; maybe TRBD1 (5 bases). CDR3: CASSQAGRPGEQFF. The DNA of the CDR3 is TGCGCCAGCAGCCAGGCAGGGCGCCCGGGTGAGCAGTTCTTC.